This T cell receptor beta chain was obtained from a study of CD8+CD57+ T cells in acquired aplastic anemia. Study-wide background: Sorted cells (CD4+ and CD8+) yielded DNA amounts that averaged approximately 3.2 ug.

TCR beta VDJ and CDR3 were profiled, and genomic DNA was the template. TCRdb used MiXCR to reprocess the reads, holding one entry per CDR3 protein. This sample yields 150,000 to 200,000 distinct CDR3 sequences, of which under 70% are seen a single time; about 45% belongs to the top ten. Study-wide results and limits: CD8+ Simpson's diversity showed no significant patient-control difference. Comparison of patients with controls identified some 29 shared CD8+ CDR3 sequences.

Remarks on this clonotype: Its antigen is undetermined.

Germline assignment: CDR1 LNHNV and CDR2 YYDKDF (reference sequence). Unmatched junction bases numbered 9, after V lost 5 bases and J lost 0 bases. The CDR3 covers 19 residues. The sample consisted of sorted CD4+, CD8+, or CD8+CD57+ T cells (not recorded which) from PBMCs. The chain links TRBV15 to TRBJ2-1, with 14 bases identical to TRBD2. The receptor comes from a human donor with severe aplastic anemia or a healthy control (not recorded which). The CDR3 spells CATSLGLAGGSSSYNEQFF. CDR3 nucleotides: TGTGCCACCAGCCTAGGACTAGCGGGAGGTTCGAGCTCCTACAATGAGCAGTTCTTC.